Sequencing of this T cell receptor beta chain was carried out in a study of T-cell reconstitution after alpha-beta-depleted transplantation in children. This CDR3 contains 14 residues. The germline V gene encodes CDR1 SQVTM and CDR2 ANQGSEA. V trimming: 5 bases; J trimming: 7 bases; junction bases outside the gene matches: 8. Unique molecular identifiers featured in how the TCRbeta library was prepared. TCRdb redid the calling of the PCR reads with MiXCR, one entry per CDR3 protein. The sample yields approximately 490,000 distinct CDR3 sequences, approximately 12% seen once. In this sample, this clonotype turned up many times.

The sample here was PBMCs from the stem cell graft donor, taken from the stem cell graft. This rearrangement joins TRBV29-1 to TRBJ1-4, with 9 bases matching TRBD1. The source of this sequence is a human donor who donated a stem cell graft to a child with combined immunodeficiency. CDR3 coding DNA: TGCAGCGTTCGTACTGGGACAGGGAGTGAAAAACTGTTTTTT. This translates into CSVRTGTGSEKLFF.